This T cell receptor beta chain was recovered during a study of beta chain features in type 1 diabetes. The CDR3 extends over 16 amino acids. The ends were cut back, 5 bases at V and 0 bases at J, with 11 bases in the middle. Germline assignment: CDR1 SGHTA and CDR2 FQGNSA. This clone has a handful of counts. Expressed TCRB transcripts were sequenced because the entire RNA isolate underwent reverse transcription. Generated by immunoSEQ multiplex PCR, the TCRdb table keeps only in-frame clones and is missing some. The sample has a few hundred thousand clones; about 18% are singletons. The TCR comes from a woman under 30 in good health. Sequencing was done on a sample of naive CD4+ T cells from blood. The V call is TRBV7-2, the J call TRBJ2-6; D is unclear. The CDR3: CASSAGDYSGANVLTF. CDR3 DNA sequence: TGTGCCAGCAGCGCAGGTGATTACTCTGGGGCCAACGTCCTGACTTTC.